This T cell receptor beta chain derives from a study of T cell responses to AZD1222 COVID-19 vaccine. General study results and limits: Targets within unmutated variant regions were reportedly found for nearly half of spike-specific TCRs. Just a handful of AZD1222 recipients tested seropositive at baseline.

Looked up from germline, CDR1 is MNHGY and CDR2 is SAAAGT. CDR3 length equals 14 residues. The V gene lost 4 bases and the J gene lost 3 bases, with 13 bases spanning the gap. About this clone itself: Its target is unknown.

Here immunoSEQ multiplex PCR was the method, and the copy in TCRdb shows in-frame clones only, minus some. The profile shows some 100,000 clones, around 87% of them singletons. The TCR originated in an adult who received the AZD1222 COVID-19 vaccine. The source material was peripheral blood, sampled 28 days after the second AZD1222 dose. The chain couples TRBV6-8 to TRBJ2-7, with D possibly being TRBD1 or TRBD2 (5 bases each). CDR3 DNA sequence: TGTGCCAGCAGTTTCCGGGACGGTAACTACGAGCAGTACTTC. It is translated as CASSFRDGNYEQYF.